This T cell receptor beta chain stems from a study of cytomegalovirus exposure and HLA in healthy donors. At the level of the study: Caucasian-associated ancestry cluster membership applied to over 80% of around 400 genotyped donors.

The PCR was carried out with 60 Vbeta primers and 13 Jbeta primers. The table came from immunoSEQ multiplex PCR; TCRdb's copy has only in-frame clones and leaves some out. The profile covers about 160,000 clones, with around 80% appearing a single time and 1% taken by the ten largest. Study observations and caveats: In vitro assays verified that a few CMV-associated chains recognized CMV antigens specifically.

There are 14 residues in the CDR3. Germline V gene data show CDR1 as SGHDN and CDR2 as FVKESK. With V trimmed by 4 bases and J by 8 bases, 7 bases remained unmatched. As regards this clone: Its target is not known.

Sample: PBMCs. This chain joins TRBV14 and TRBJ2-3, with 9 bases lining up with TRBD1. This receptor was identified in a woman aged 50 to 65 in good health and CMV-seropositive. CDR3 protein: CASSRGQGVGTQYF. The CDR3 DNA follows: TGTGCCAGCAGCCGGGGACAGGGTGTAGGTACGCAGTATTTT.